In this sample, the clone carrying this T cell receptor (beta chain) turned up once. This CDR3 has 16 amino acids. The ends were cut back, 0 bases at V and 12 bases at J, with 20 bases in the middle. The germline V gene encodes CDR1 LGHNA and CDR2 YSLEER. Clones were read by immunoSEQ multiplex PCR, and TCRdb kept only the in-frame ones, dropping some. The sample gives around 270,000 clones, 70% to 90% of which show up once; more than 4.5% is in the top ten. The entry originates in a study of blood T cell repertoires in COVID-19. This chain connects TRBV4-3 to TRBJ1-4; D is possibly TRBD1 (5 bases). The sequencing input was peripheral blood. The source of this sequence is a woman aged 55-70 years with COVID-19, enrolled during active disease. In DNA form, the CDR3 reads TGCGCCAGCAGCCAAGATCTCACAGGAACTTTGGTGCAACTGTTTTTT. Translating gives CASSQDLTGTLVQLFF.